A single TCR beta chain is shown here with its context. The data were taken from a study of shared clonotypes between healthy human individuals. Using immunoSEQ multiplex PCR, the repertoire was profiled, and TCRdb retains in-frame clones only, with some absent. This table holds some 530,000 clones, roughly 80% found once. With 6 bases removed from V and 3 bases from J, the gap between germline ends came to 17 bases. The CDR3 length is 15 residues. The V gene's germline CDR1 is MNHEY and CDR2 SMNVEV (reference sequence). V and J are TRBV27 and TRBJ1-1; D not certain. The clonotype was recovered from a woman aged 40 to 49 in good health. Some clones in this sample may be carry-over from other donors' samples. Sequencing was carried out using PBMCs. The CDR3 protein is CASSPPGRWDTEAFF. CDR3 nucleotide sequence: TGTGCCAGCAGCCCTCCGGGCCGATGGGACACTGAAGCTTTCTTT.